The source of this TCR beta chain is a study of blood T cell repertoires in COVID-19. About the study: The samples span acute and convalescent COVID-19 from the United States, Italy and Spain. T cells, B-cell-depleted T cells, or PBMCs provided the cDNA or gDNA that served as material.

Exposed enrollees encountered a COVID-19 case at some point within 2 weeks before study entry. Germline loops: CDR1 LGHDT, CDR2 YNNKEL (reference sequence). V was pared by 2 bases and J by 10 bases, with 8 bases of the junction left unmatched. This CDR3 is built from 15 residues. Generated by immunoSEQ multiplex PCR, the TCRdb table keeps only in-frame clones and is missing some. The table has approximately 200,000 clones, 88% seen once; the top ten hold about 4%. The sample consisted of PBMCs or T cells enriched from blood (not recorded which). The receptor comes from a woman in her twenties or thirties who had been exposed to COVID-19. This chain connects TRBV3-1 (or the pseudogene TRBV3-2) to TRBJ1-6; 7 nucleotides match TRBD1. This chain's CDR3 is CASSQNRDSQSPLHF. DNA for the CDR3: TGTGCCAGCAGCCAAAACCGGGACAGCCAGTCACCCCTCCACTTT.